These 27 T cell receptor beta chains were all obtained from the same sample, sequenced in a study of Ad26.COV2.S vaccination and SARS-CoV-2 variants. As to treatment: roughly 20 received Ad26.COV2.S at low or high dose, single or two shots; about 5 received placebo; per-sample allocation not given. Collection of the samples took place on day 63 after the first injection of vaccine or placebo. Sequenced by immunoSEQ multiplex PCR; TCRdb stores in-frame clones only, minus some. The sample has a few hundred thousand clones, 83% seen once. The source was peripheral blood, collected in a trial of Ad26.COV2.S vaccine versus placebo. Receptors were obtained from a person between 18 and 65 years old who received the Ad26.COV2.S COVID-19 vaccine or a placebo.

For this clone: The same CDR3 is also encoded by other DNA sequences in this sample. This chain joins TRBV9 and TRBJ2-2; 9 nucleotides match TRBD2. The trim removed 0 bases at V and 5 bases at J, leaving 2 bases unmatched. The CDR3 sequence is 15 residues long. Germline V gives CDR1 SGDLS, CDR2 YYNGEE. The CDR3 spells CASSVVAGGTGELFF. CDR3 DNA: TGTGCCAGCAGCGTAGTGGCGGGAGGGACCGGGGAGCTGTTTTTT. Filled out from reference TRBV9 and TRBJ2-2, the complete variable domain reads DSGVTQTPKHLITATGQRVTLRCSPRSGDLSVYWYQQSLDQGLQFLIQYYNGEERAKGNILERFSAQQFPDLHSELNLSSLELGDSALYFCASSVVAGGTGELFFGEGSRLTVL.

The rearrangement joins TRBV18 to TRBJ2-5; D possibly matches TRBD1 or TRBD2 (5 bases each). Trimming cost V 3 bases and J 2 bases, with 22 bases left between them. The CDR3 length is 18 residues. Germline V CDR1 and CDR2: KGHSH, LQKENI. CDR3 residues: CASSPTSPRDQVQETQYF. CDR3 coding DNA: TGTGCCAGCTCACCGACGAGCCCCCGGGACCAAGTTCAAGAGACCCAGTACTTC.

The count of this clone is one. J is TRBJ2-7 and V is TRBV7-3; D ambiguous. Germline V lookup: CDR1 SGHTA, CDR2 FQGTGA. CDR3 length: 16 residues. The ends were cut back, 0 bases at V and 0 bases at J, with 12 bases in the middle. The CDR3 region has the DNA TGTGCCAGCAGCTTAACAGGCCCCCCGAGCTCCTACGAGCAGTACTTC. Amino acid sequence: CASSLTGPPSSYEQYF.

The chain carries TRBV11-3 and TRBJ2-7; D is perhaps TRBD1 (5 bases). Germline V gene sequence: CDR1 SGHNT, CDR2 YENEEA. CDR3 length equals 12 residues. Deletions cut 2 bases from V and 7 bases from J, with 9 bases between. CDR3 coding DNA: TGTGCCAGCAGCTTACAGGGTGTGGAGCAGTACTTC. Translated: CASSLQGVEQYF.

J is TRBJ1-1 and V is TRBV19, with D possibly TRBD1 on 5 matching bases. The CDR3 extends over 15 amino acids. Germline V gene lookup returns CDR1 LNHDA and CDR2 SQIVND (reference sequence). The V end was cut by 1 base, the J end by 0 bases, with 9 bases between. The CDR3: CASSIVGALNTEAFF. In nucleotides, the CDR3 is TGTGCCAGTAGTATAGTTGGGGCATTGAACACTGAAGCTTTCTTT.

Here the CDR3 reads CASSLASRGYEQYF. The DNA of the CDR3 is TGTGCCAGCAGTCTTGCCTCAAGGGGTTACGAGCAGTACTTC. The V call is TRBV7-2, the J call TRBJ2-7; the D gene is possibly TRBD1 (5 bases). The CDR3 spans 14 residues. Germline CDR1 SGHTA, CDR2 FQGNSA. V lost 6 bases to trimming and J lost 4 bases, with 16 bases between them.

The genes are TRBV7-9 and TRBJ1-2; D gene uncertain. CDR3 size: 13 residues. Germline-derived CDR1 and CDR2 are SEHNR and FQNEAQ (reference sequence). Trimming pared 4 bases from V and 0 bases from J, leaving 6 bases between. CDR3 amino acids: CASSSPTNYGYTF. The CDR3 DNA follows: TGTGCCAGCAGCTCCCCAACTAACTATGGCTACACCTTC.

This clone has more than one count but fewer than ten. V and J are TRBV19 and TRBJ1-1; a possible D gene is TRBD1 (5 bases). This CDR3 comprises 14 residues. From germline, CDR1 is LNHDA and CDR2 SQIVND (reference sequence). Trimming removed 5 bases from V and 3 bases from J, with 13 bases in between. The CDR3 spells CASSLVGLYTEAFF. The CDR3 DNA sequence: TGTGCCAGTAGTCTCGTGGGACTGTACACTGAAGCTTTCTTT.

The genes are TRBV7-9 and TRBJ2-1; the match to TRBD1 covers 8 bases. The CDR3 consists of 16 residues. V was clipped by 1 base and J by 2 bases; unmatched bases: 4. The germline CDR1 and CDR2 sequences are SEHNR and FQNEAQ (reference sequence). The DNA of the CDR3 is TGTGCCAGCAGCTTAGGCTTGGGACAGGCCTACAATGAGCAGTTCTTC. Translation gives CASSLGLGQAYNEQFF.

The V gene is TRBV7-2, the J gene TRBJ1-4; D call uncertain. Germline loops: CDR1 SGHTA, CDR2 FQGNSA. The germline V and J ends were trimmed by 3 bases and 8 bases, with 10 bases remaining between them. The length of the CDR3 is 13 residues. The CDR3 spells CASSFAYQEKLFF. CDR3 in DNA: TGTGCCAGCAGCTTCGCCTATCAGGAAAAACTGTTTTTT. Full variable domain (rest looked up from reference TRBV7-2 and TRBJ1-4): GAGVSQSPSNKVTEKGKDVELRCDPISGHTALYWYRQSLGQGLEFLIYFQGNSAPDKSGLPSDRFSAERTGGSVSTLTIQRTQQEDSAVYLCASSFAYQEKLFFGSGTQLSVL.

V and J are TRBV6-5 and TRBJ1-2, with 7 bases matching TRBD1. This CDR3 spans 14 amino acids. J gave up 4 bases and V 10 bases, and 12 bases lay outside the gene matches. The germline V gene has CDR1 MNHEY and CDR2 SVGAGI. CDR3 sequence: CATCSGGRVYGYTF. The CDR3 bases are TGTGCCACCTGCTCAGGGGGACGGGTCTATGGCTACACCTTC.

V is TRBV5-1 and J is TRBJ1-3, with D possibly matching TRBD1 (5 bases). Germline V gene lookup returns CDR1 SGHRS and CDR2 YFSETQ. The CDR3 has 17 residues. Trimming shortened V by 2 bases and J by 3 bases, and 18 bases separated the two germline ends. The DNA for the CDR3 is TGCGCCAGCAGCTTAGATACGGGGGTCTCCAGTGGAAACACCATATATTTT. This encodes CASSLDTGVSSGNTIYF.

The V call is TRBV5-1, the J call TRBJ1-2; 7 positions match TRBD1. This CDR3 contains 14 residues. V dropped 0 bases and J dropped 8; count of bases not matched to a gene: 7. CDR1 is SGHRS and CDR2 is YFSETQ in the germline V gene. CDR3 protein: CASSLEGGIRGYTF. The CDR3 DNA reads TGCGCCAGCAGCTTGGAAGGGGGCATTCGGGGCTACACCTTC.

The J gene is TRBJ2-7, the V gene TRBV5-1; a possible D gene is TRBD2 (6 bases). Deletions cut 7 bases from V and 1 base from J, with 18 bases between. The CDR3 has 15 amino acids. Germline V lookup: CDR1 SGHRS, CDR2 YFSETQ. The CDR3 reads CASRAGRGPSYEQYF. In DNA, the CDR3 is TGCGCCAGCCGTGCGGGGCGGGGTCCTTCCTACGAGCAGTACTTC.

The chain employs TRBV18 and TRBJ2-4; TRBD1 matches at 8 bases. The V gene's germline CDR1 is KGHSH and CDR2 LQKENI. Trimming cost V 3 bases and J 8 bases; bases outside gene matches: 3. The length of the CDR3 is 13 residues. The CDR3 is CASSPGQEYIQYF. The CDR3 coding sequence is TGTGCCAGCTCACCGGGACAGGAATACATTCAGTACTTC.

V is TRBV11-1 and J is TRBJ1-1; D gene ambiguous. Germline loops: CDR1 SGHAT, CDR2 FQDESV (reference sequence). CDR3 length: 16 residues. V was shortened by 4 bases and J by 1 base, with 16 bases between the two germline ends. The DNA of the CDR3 is TGTGCCAGCAGCTGGGCGGGGAGGTTGGGGAACACTGAAGCTTTCTTT. It translates to CASSWAGRLGNTEAFF.

CDR3 nucleotide sequence: TGTGCCAGCAGCCTCGGGAGTACTAGCGGGGGGGTACAGTACTTC. It translates to CASSLGSTSGGVQYF. The chain couples TRBV7-2 to TRBJ2-5; TRBD2 matches at 13 bases. V lost 5 bases and J lost 11; bases outside the gene matches: 11. The V gene's germline CDR1 is SGHTA and CDR2 FQGNSA. The CDR3 consists of 15 residues. The entire variable domain, with the rest obtained from reference TRBV7-2 and TRBJ2-5, is as follows: GAGVSQSPSNKVTEKGKDVELRCDPISGHTALYWYRQSLGQGLEFLIYFQGNSAPDKSGLPSDRFSAERTGGSVSTLTIQRTQQEDSAVYLCASSLGSTSGGVQYFGPGTRLLVL.

The genes are TRBV19 and TRBJ2-2, with 10 bases that match TRBD2. Losses at the gene ends were 3 bases for V and 3 bases for J; bases not matched to a gene: 4. Germline-derived CDR1 and CDR2 are LNHDA and SQIVND (reference sequence). There are 16 residues in the CDR3. CDR3 bases: TGTGCCAGTAGTATCCTAGCGGGAGCGGACACCGGGGAGCTGTTTTTT. It yields the protein CASSILAGADTGELFF.

The V call is TRBV7-9, the J call TRBJ1-3, with 7 bases aligning to TRBD1. The CDR3 consists of 15 residues. Germline values: CDR1 SEHNR, CDR2 FQNEAQ (reference sequence). The V gene end was trimmed by 5 bases and the J gene end by 4 bases; junction bases not matched to a gene: 8. CDR3 bases: TGTGCCAGCAGCCCGGGACAGATAAGAGGAAACACCATATATTTT. Translated, it gives CASSPGQIRGNTIYF.

The V call is TRBV9, the J call TRBJ2-3; 8 bases fit TRBD2. The CDR3 runs 15 residues. CDR1 SGDLS and CDR2 YYNGEE come from the germline V gene. The V and J ends lost 4 bases and 2 bases, in that order; junction bases with no gene match: 6. The CDR3 nucleotides read TGTGCCAGCAGCAGAACTAGCGGCCACACAGATACGCAGTATTTT. Translation: CASSRTSGHTDTQYF.

A single count supports this clone. J is TRBJ1-1 and V is TRBV5-4; D is unresolved. This CDR3 is built from 15 residues. V gave up 4 bases and J gave up 1 base, with 14 bases separating them. CDR1 SGHNT and CDR2 YYREEE come from the germline V gene (reference sequence). This chain's CDR3 is CASSPHQRENTEAFF. CDR3 in DNA: TGTGCCAGCAGCCCACATCAGCGGGAGAACACTGAAGCTTTCTTT.

J is TRBJ2-5 and V is TRBV29-1; no clear D gene. V was clipped by 4 bases and J by 9 bases, with 9 bases between them. Germline V gives CDR1 SQVTM, CDR2 ANQGSEA. This CDR3 is built from 10 residues. As DNA, the CDR3 is TGCAGCGTTGTGATCCGGGCCCAGTACTTC. Its protein is CSVVIRAQYF.

The chain has TRBV27 and TRBJ1-4; no clear D. V dropped 0 bases and J dropped 6 bases, with 17 bases sitting between them. CDR1 is MNHEY, CDR2 SMNVEV, per germline (reference sequence). This CDR3 contains 17 residues. The CDR3 nucleotides read TGTGCCAGCAGTTTATCGTACAGTACAGTTGTCGATGAAAAACTGTTTTTT. It translates to CASSLSYSTVVDEKLFF. Full variable domain (remainder filled in from reference TRBV27 and TRBJ1-4): EAQVTQNPRYLITVTGKKLTVTCSQNMNHEYMSWYRQDPGLGLRQIYYSMNVEVTDKGDVPEGYKVSRKEKRNFPLILESPSPNQTSLYFCASSLSYSTVVDEKLFFGSGTQLSVL.

In its sample, this clone was seen a few times. V is TRBV21-1 and J is TRBJ1-5. TRBV21-1 is deemed a pseudogene. CDR3 length equals 14 residues. In DNA, the CDR3 is TGTGCCAGCCGACCTAACACGGGCAATCAGCCCCAGCATTTT. Translation: CASRPNTGNQPQHF.

V gene TRBV5-1 combines with J gene TRBJ1-2; 9 bases line up with TRBD1. This CDR3 contains 14 residues. Germline CDR1 SGHRS, CDR2 YFSETQ. The J segment lost 7 bases and the V segment lost 0 bases, leaving 4 bases of the junction unmatched. The CDR3 is CASSLETGGGGYTF. The CDR3 coding sequence is TGCGCCAGCAGCTTGGAAACAGGGGGCGGTGGCTACACCTTC.

The J gene is TRBJ2-3, the V gene TRBV7-9, with 8 bases lining up with TRBD2. In germline, CDR1 is SEHNR, CDR2 FQNEAQ (reference sequence). The CDR3 length is 14 residues. J lost 5 bases, V lost 5 bases, and 6 bases had no gene match. The CDR3 is CASSTGGLRDTQYF. CDR3 nucleotide sequence: TGTGCCAGCAGCACGGGGGGGCTCAGAGATACGCAGTATTTT.

This chain links TRBV18 with TRBJ1-5; maybe TRBD1 (5 bases). V was shortened by 4 bases and J by 5 bases, with 12 bases between the two germline ends. This CDR3 spans 14 amino acids. Looked up from germline, CDR1 is KGHSH and CDR2 is LQKENI. Written as DNA, the CDR3 is TGTGCCAGCTCACTCGGGGGGAGTGATCAGCCCCAGCATTTT. Protein product: CASSLGGSDQPQHF.